This T cell receptor (beta chain) was retrieved from a study of blood T cell repertoires in COVID-19. Study overall: The analysed material was cDNA or gDNA that came from T cells, B-cell-depleted T cells, or PBMCs.

The repertoire was sequenced with immunoSEQ multiplex PCR; TCRdb's copy has only in-frame clones and lacks some. The repertoire consists of 150,000 to 180,000 clones, with 84% occurring once and the leading ten covering about 8.9%. After removal of 4 bases from V and 6 bases from J, the junction contained 6 bases not matched to a gene. CDR3 length: 14 residues. From germline, CDR1 is SEHNR and CDR2 FQNEAQ (reference sequence). This receptor was identified in a woman in her 50s with acute or convalescent COVID-19. The sequencing sample was made of peripheral blood. This chain joins TRBV7-9 and TRBJ2-7, with 10 bases that match TRBD2. The CDR3 reads CASSSGTSVREQYF. The CDR3 nucleotides are TGTGCCAGCAGCTCAGGGACTAGCGTGCGCGAGCAGTACTTC.